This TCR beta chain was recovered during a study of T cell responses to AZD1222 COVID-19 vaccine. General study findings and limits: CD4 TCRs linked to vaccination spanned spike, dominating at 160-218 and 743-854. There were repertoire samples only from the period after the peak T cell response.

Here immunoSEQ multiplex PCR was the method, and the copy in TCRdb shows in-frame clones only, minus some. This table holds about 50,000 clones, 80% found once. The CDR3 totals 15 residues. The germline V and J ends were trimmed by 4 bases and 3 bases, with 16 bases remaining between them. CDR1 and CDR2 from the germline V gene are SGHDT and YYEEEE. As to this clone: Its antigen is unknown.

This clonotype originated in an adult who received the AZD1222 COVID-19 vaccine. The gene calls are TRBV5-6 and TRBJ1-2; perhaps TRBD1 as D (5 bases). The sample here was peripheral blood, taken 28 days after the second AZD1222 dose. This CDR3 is CASSQNRGIYYGYTF. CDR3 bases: TGTGCCAGCAGCCAAAACCGGGGGATTTACTATGGCTACACCTTC.